This T cell receptor beta chain was obtained from a study of PD-L1 blockade in urothelial cancer (dated by TCRdb to about 2017). Regarding the study in general: All patients started therapy in about 2014 and received atezolizumab 1,200 mg intravenously every 3 weeks. Patients had an ECOG performance status of 0 or 1 and had received between 0 and 3 prior chemotherapy regimens. Blood samples yielded a median of around 150,000 T cells and more than 80,000 unique TCRs, with median clonality approximately 0.08. Pretreatment tumor samples and matched peripheral blood, collected serially before and after atezolizumab treatment, underwent TCR sequencing. Pretreatment blood TCR-seq was available for around 29 patients, at least one posttreatment blood collection was obtained for around 25 patients, and tumor TCR-seq was available for around 25 patients. Twenty-five of 29 patients were identified as males with urothelial cancer of bladder origin, and a prior smoking history was reported by 18 of 29 patients. Progression-free survival longer than 6 months counted as durable clinical benefit, and TCR features were additionally tested against both progression-free and overall survival. In the same patients, pretreatment tumors underwent whole exome sequencing and RNA sequencing in addition to TCR sequencing. Blood samples were analyzed at two time points: 3 weeks after treatment start (second dose) and 6 weeks after treatment start. The study, an exploratory multi-omic analysis, examined somatic, immune and clinical correlates of response to PD-L1 blockade with atezolizumab in urothelial cancer. Roughly 10 patients reached durable clinical benefit, while some 20 patients did not.

General conclusions and limits of the study: Among patients with durable benefit, tumor-associated TCR clones showed greater expansion in peripheral blood 3 weeks after treatment started (n ≈ 20, p = 0.022). Improved progression-free and overall survival was associated with having pretreatment peripheral blood TCR clonality below the median. Because of the small sample size (n of about 30) and the many exploratory analyses performed, the results are intended to be regarded as hypothesis-generating.

The time point label, read with the paper, signifies: pretreatment peripheral blood. The cohort included about 27 patients with locally advanced or metastatic urothelial carcinoma who were treated at Memorial Sloan Kettering on a trial protocol. Peripheral blood mononuclear cells were collected from each patient pretreatment and during treatment, giving between 1 and 8 total time points per patient. The Qiagen DNeasy Blood extraction kit was used to purify genomic DNA from total PBMCs and tumor samples. Collected pretreatment and during treatment, PBMCs were isolated and stored as previously described. Trimming removed 5 bases from V and 5 bases from J, leaving 17 bases between the germline ends. From the cysteine through the phenylalanine, the CDR3 covers 15 amino acids. Here the CDR3 DNA is all that survives: 45 bases in frame from base 1. The germline V gene provides CDR1 SGHRS and CDR2 YFSETQ.

In the case of this clone: Its antigen is not yet known. No much larger clone exists at a distance of one base, and base qualities are not known.

Each PCR received spiked-in synthetic TCR analog templates so that absolute template abundance could be estimated from read counts. Using the immunoSEQ assay, TCRbeta CDR3 regions were amplified from genomic DNA with bias-controlled V and J gene primers. Sequencing of rearranged TCRbeta segments was performed at approximately 20X coverage. The authors processed their data as follows. Clustering was used to correct sequencing errors, and CDR3s were annotated against IMGT so that V, D and J genes could be assigned. Downstream analyses used only productive TCRbeta rearrangements and left out out-of-frame or stop-codon sequences. Clonality was computed as one minus Shannon entropy normalized by the log of the number of unique productive sequences. Clones differing between time points or between blood and tumor were identified by Fisher's exact test with Benjamini-Hochberg correction at adjusted p below 0.01. TCRdb re-hosts the immuneACCESS table, in-frame sequences only. Its copies lack some clones; in the studies checked, an unresolved V gene accounts for under half of them, and the cause for the rest is not known. The V and J calls and clone size come from that table; D and trimming were worked out from the DNA. This sample gives around 45,000 clones in total; approximately 80% of them show up just once. Jointly, the top ten make up 15% to 20% of the sample.

This receptor was obtained from a man in his fifties or sixties with urothelial cancer. This specimen was PBMCs, taken around atezolizumab (anti-PD-L1) treatment. The chain links TRBV5-1 with TRBJ2-1, with TRBD2 as a weak D call on 5 bases. The CDR3 amino acid sequence is: CASRIGTSGNNEQFF. The bases read TGCGCCAGCAGGATAGGTACCTCGGGAAACAATGAGCAGTTCTTC.